A single sample gave rise to the 25 T cell receptor beta chains below, sequenced in a study of blood T cell repertoires in COVID-19. Generated by immunoSEQ multiplex PCR, the TCRdb table keeps only in-frame clones and is missing some. Of hundreds of thousands of clones in the sample, 85% were seen once. Sample: PBMCs or T cells enriched from blood (not recorded which). All receptors derive from a woman in her forties or fifties with acute COVID-19.

This chain joins TRBV7-6 and TRBJ2-3, with D possibly TRBD1 on 5 matching bases. Germline CDR1 is SGHVS and CDR2 is FNYEAQ. Deletions cut 0 bases from V and 7 bases from J, with 14 bases between. The CDR3 consists of 15 residues. CDR3 nucleotide sequence: TGTGCCAGCAGCTTAGCGCTCTTCCCAGGGAATACGCAGTATTTT. Its protein product is CASSLALFPGNTQYF. Combining the CDR3 with reference TRBV7-6 and TRBJ2-3 gives the whole variable domain GAGVSQSPRYKVTKRGQDVALRCDPISGHVSLYWYRQALGQGPEFLTYFNYEAQQDKSGLPNDRFSAERPEGSISTLTIQRTEQRDSAMYRCASSLALFPGNTQYFGPGTRLTVL.

As regards this clone: Being one base from a much bigger clone, this may be a read error. The chain joins TRBV25-1 to TRBJ1-1; D may be TRBD1 (6 bases). The germline V and J ends were trimmed by 5 bases and 5 bases, with 9 bases remaining between them. The CDR3 runs to 12 residues. The germline V gene has CDR1 MGHDK and CDR2 SYGVNS. CDR3 in amino acids: CASSSQGTEAFF. DNA for the CDR3: TGTGCCAGCAGTTCTCAGGGGACTGAAGCTTTCTTT.

The chain recombines TRBV24-1 with TRBJ1-1, with D perhaps matching TRBD1 (6 bases). This CDR3 has 15 amino acids. The V end was cut by 4 bases, the J end by 7 bases, with 18 bases between. The germline gives CDR1 KGHDR, CDR2 SFDVKD. In DNA form, the CDR3 reads TGTGCCACCAGTGACTCCCCAGGGGCCCGATTTGAAGCTTTCTTT. Its translation: CATSDSPGARFEAFF.

This clone was seen just once. The rearrangement joins TRBV3-1 (or the pseudogene TRBV3-2) to TRBJ1-2, with TRBD1 matching over 9 bases. The CDR3 extends over 16 amino acids. From germline, CDR1 is LGHDT and CDR2 YNNKEL (reference sequence). The V segment lost 4 bases and the J segment 4 bases; nucleotides outside the gene matches: 10. In DNA form, the CDR3 reads TGTGCCAGCAGCCGACCCCGGGACAGGGCCCGCTATGGCTACACCTTC. This translates into CASSRPRDRARYGYTF.

Only one count was recorded for this clone. The CDR3 DNA follows: TGCGCCAGCAGCTTGGTAGAAGAGGGTAATTCACCCCTCCACTTT. The encoded protein is CASSLVEEGNSPLHF. The V gene is TRBV5-1, the J gene TRBJ1-6, with D uncertain. The CDR3 totals 15 residues. Germline CDR1 reads SGHRS; CDR2 reads YFSETQ. The ends were cut back, 0 bases at V and 6 bases at J, with 10 bases in the middle.

V and J are TRBV30 and TRBJ1-1, with D unclear. Germline CDR1 reads GTSNPN; CDR2 reads SVGIG (reference sequence). The CDR3 loop spans 14 amino acids. Trimming removed 0 bases at V and 1 base at J, with 9 bases between. CDR3 nucleotide sequence: TGTGCCTGGAGTGTTTTAATCTCGAACACTGAAGCTTTCTTT. This sequence encodes CAWSVLISNTEAFF.

This clone showed up just a few times. CDR3 sequence (DNA): TGTGCCAGCAGTGGACAGGGCGGGAGCAATCAGCCCCAGCATTTT. Its protein is CASSGQGGSNQPQHF. The chain employs TRBV2 and TRBJ1-5; 7 positions match TRBD1. Trimming took 4 bases from V and 1 from J; bases not matched to a gene: 4. CDR3 size: 15 residues. The V gene's germline CDR1 is SNHLY and CDR2 FYNNEI.

As to this clone: Other DNA sequences within the sample encode an identical CDR3. The chain has TRBV5-1 and TRBJ1-2; 8 positions agree with TRBD1. V lost 3 bases to trimming and J lost 3 bases; unmatched junction nucleotides: 1. This CDR3 region has 13 residues. The V gene's germline CDR1 is SGHRS and CDR2 YFSETQ. CDR3 sequence reads: CASSSTGDYGYTF. For the CDR3, the DNA is TGCGCCAGCAGCTCGACAGGGGACTATGGCTACACCTTC.

The chain carries TRBV6-5 and TRBJ2-7; TRBD2 is a possible D gene (7 bases). The CDR3 runs 15 residues. V shed 7 bases and J shed 7 bases, with 23 bases lying between them. Per the germline V gene, CDR1 is MNHEY and CDR2 is SVGAGI. CDR3 in amino acids: CASTQSGGRLGEQYF. CDR3 DNA sequence: TGTGCCAGCACGCAATCCGGGGGGCGTCTAGGGGAGCAGTACTTC.

The chain carries TRBV5-6 and TRBJ1-4, with 9 bases lining up with TRBD1. V gave up 4 bases and J gave up 6 bases; unmatched junction bases: 4. Germline loops: CDR1 SGHDT, CDR2 YYEEEE. This CDR3 contains 14 residues. In nucleotides, the CDR3 is TGTGCCAGCAGCCGGTGGACAGGGGATGAAAAACTGTTTTTT. Protein product: CASSRWTGDEKLFF.

This chain connects TRBV29-1 to TRBJ1-1; tentative D call: TRBD1 (6 bases). Germline values: CDR1 SQVTM, CDR2 ANQGSEA. V was pared by 1 base and J by 7 bases, with 13 bases between. There are 13 residues in the CDR3. The CDR3 is CSVEVGQGLEAFF. CDR3 nucleotides: TGCAGCGTTGAAGTAGGCCAGGGGCTTGAAGCTTTCTTT.

The chain combines TRBV9 with TRBJ2-1; TRBD2 matches at 10 bases. The CDR3 extends over 15 amino acids. CDR1 SGDLS and CDR2 YYNGEE come from the germline V gene. With V trimmed by 2 bases and J by 4 bases, 3 bases remained unmatched. Here the CDR3 reads CASSVGLADYNEQFF. DNA of the CDR3: TGTGCCAGCAGCGTCGGACTAGCGGATTACAATGAGCAGTTCTTC.

The J gene is TRBJ1-1, the V gene TRBV27, with 8 bases lining up with TRBD1. The CDR3 is 15 residues long. Per the germline V gene, CDR1 is MNHEY and CDR2 is SMNVEV (reference sequence). The junction had 5 bases not matched to a gene; V was cut back by 5 bases and J by 0 bases. CDR3 DNA sequence: TGTGCCAGCAGTCTTCCGGGACAGGTGAACACTGAAGCTTTCTTT. Its protein product is CASSLPGQVNTEAFF.

V and J are TRBV7-3 and TRBJ2-7; TRBD2 matches at 9 bases. The CDR3 consists of 15 residues. Per germline, CDR1 SGHTA and CDR2 FQGTGA. J was trimmed by 1 base and V by 2 bases; bases with no gene match: 3. The CDR3 DNA is TGTGCCAGCAGCTTATACAGCGGGGGGTCCTACGAGCAGTACTTC. Translating it yields CASSLYSGGSYEQYF.

This chain uses TRBV19 with TRBJ2-7; 10 bases are shared with TRBD1. V trimming: 5 bases; J trimming: 3 bases; junction bases outside the gene matches: 7. Per the germline V gene, CDR1 is LNHDA and CDR2 is SQIVND (reference sequence). CDR3 length: 15 amino acids. CDR3 DNA: TGTGCCAGTAGTGGTCCGGGACAGGGGCTCTACGAGCAGTACTTC. It is translated as CASSGPGQGLYEQYF.

This chain connects TRBV18 to TRBJ1-5, with TRBD1 identical over 7 bases. Germline V gene sequence: CDR1 KGHSH, CDR2 LQKENI. The CDR3 length is 16 residues. V lost 5 bases, J lost 4 bases, and 11 bases stayed unmatched. The CDR3 nucleotides read TGTGCCAGCTCAACCTACCGGGACAGCCGAAATCAGCCCCAGCATTTT. Protein sequence: CASSTYRDSRNQPQHF.

The rearrangement links TRBV12-3 or TRBV12-4 to TRBJ1-5; D remains unclear. V lost 6 bases and J lost 5, with 11 bases in between. The CDR3 contains 13 residues. The CDR3 is CASSGRSDQPQHF. The CDR3 region has the DNA TGTGCCAGCAGCGGGAGATCCGATCAGCCCCAGCATTTT.

The chain combines TRBV6-5 with TRBJ1-1; D not certain. The ends were cut back, 5 bases at V and 5 bases at J, with 18 bases in the middle. CDR1 is MNHEY and CDR2 is SVGAGI in the germline V gene. The CDR3 spans 15 residues. The CDR3 here is CASSHNGGGITEAFF. In DNA form, the CDR3 reads TGTGCCAGCAGTCACAACGGTGGAGGGATTACTGAAGCTTTCTTT.

This clone has ten or more counts. This sequence joins TRBV7-9 and TRBJ1-2; 8 bases align to TRBD1. The CDR3 spans 14 residues. The germline V gene has CDR1 SEHNR and CDR2 FQNEAQ (reference sequence). V trimming: 4 bases; J trimming: 5 bases; junction bases outside the gene matches: 6. As DNA, the CDR3 is TGTGCCAGCAGCTCGACAGGGGCCGGGTATGGCTACACCTTC. Its protein is CASSSTGAGYGYTF.

V gene TRBV11-2 combines with J gene TRBJ2-7, with D tentatively TRBD1 (6 bases). V lost 4 bases, J lost 3 bases, and 10 bases lay in between. Germline CDR1 SGHAT, CDR2 FQNNGV. CDR3 length: 13 residues. For the CDR3, the DNA is TGTGCCAGCAGCTCCGGGACACTCTACGAGCAGTACTTC. Protein product: CASSSGTLYEQYF.

The chain recombines TRBV29-1 with TRBJ1-1; a weak D match, TRBD1 (5 bases). CDR3 size: 14 residues. The germline V gene has CDR1 SQVTM and CDR2 ANQGSEA. The ends were cut back, 7 bases at V and 1 base at J, with 16 bases in the middle. CDR3 sequence reads: CSATEQAANTEAFF. The CDR3 DNA reads TGCAGCGCCACTGAACAGGCAGCGAACACTGAAGCTTTCTTT.

This clone appeared many times. This sequence joins TRBV7-2 and TRBJ1-5; 7 bases line up with TRBD1. This CDR3 is built from 15 residues. Germline CDR1 SGHTA, CDR2 FQGNSA. After removal of 3 bases from V and 5 bases from J, the junction contained 7 bases not matched to a gene. CDR3 coding DNA: TGTGCCAGCAGCTTGGTAGGGGGCGGTGATCAGCCCCAGCATTTT. It codes for CASSLVGGGDQPQHF. The variable domain in full, with the rest retrieved from reference TRBV7-2 and TRBJ1-5, is GAGVSQSPSNKVTEKGKDVELRCDPISGHTALYWYRQSLGQGLEFLIYFQGNSAPDKSGLPSDRFSAERTGGSVSTLTIQRTQQEDSAVYLCASSLVGGGDQPQHFGDGTRLSIL.

V and J are TRBV10-3 and TRBJ1-6; possible D gene TRBD1, 6 bases. Germline values: CDR1 ENHRY, CDR2 SYGVKD. Trimming cost V 2 bases and J 7 bases, with 15 bases left between them. This CDR3 comprises 16 residues. CDR3 residues: CAISEGSDSPNSPLHF. CDR3 sequence (DNA): TGTGCCATCAGTGAGGGCTCGGACAGTCCGAATTCACCCCTCCACTTT.

A remark on this clone: Other DNA sequences in this specimen translate into the identical CDR3. The CDR3 spells CASSPGQGWTDTQYF. For the CDR3, the DNA is TGCGCCAGCAGCCCGGGACAGGGGTGGACAGATACGCAGTATTTT. The chain combines TRBV5-1 with TRBJ2-3, with 10 bases matching TRBD1. Germline V lookup: CDR1 SGHRS, CDR2 YFSETQ. J was trimmed by 3 bases and V by 4 bases; bases with no gene match: 5. The CDR3 covers 15 residues.

The J gene is TRBJ2-1, the V gene TRBV19; 8 bases match TRBD1. Germline-derived CDR1 and CDR2 are LNHDA and SQIVND (reference sequence). The ends lost 4 bases at V and 4 bases at J; junction bases unmatched: 18. The CDR3 runs 19 residues. This chain's CDR3 is CASSTPGQGPSGRYNEQFF. The CDR3 coding sequence is TGTGCCAGTAGTACCCCTGGACAGGGCCCGTCGGGGCGATACAATGAGCAGTTCTTC. The complete variable domain, with remaining parts taken from reference TRBV19 and TRBJ2-1, reads DGGITQSPKYLFRKEGQNVTLSCEQNLNHDAMYWYRQDPGQGLRLIYYSQIVNDFQKGDIAEGYSVSREKKESFPLTVTSAQKNPTAFYLCASSTPGQGPSGRYNEQFFGPGTRLTVL.